A selection of T cell receptor beta chains follows, all from one sample in a study of regulatory T cells in long-lasting Graves disease. TCRdb processed the multiplex PCR reads anew with MiXCR; each CDR3 protein has one entry. This sample has some 560,000 distinct CDR3 sequences, with 15% to 20% found just once. These same records also appear under a second study, on T cells in Graves' hyperthyroidism and ophthalmopathy.

Specimen: peripheral blood mononuclear cells (PBMCs), collected at new diagnosis, from a patient treated with antithyroid drugs. Receptor source: a woman aged 35-65 years with Graves disease. Both conserved end residues are part of each CDR3. D genes are given only for firm matches. Rows give clone size only sometimes, using once, few, many, or a class for an expanded clone.

TGTGCCAGCAGCCGGGACAGCGAGTTAACCGGGGAGCTGTTTTTT,CASSRDSELTGELFF,TRBV5-4,TRBD1,TRBJ2-2,NA
TGTGCCAGCAGCGAACCGGGACAGCAAGAGACCCAGTACTTC,CASSEPGQQETQYF,TRBV5-5,TRBD1,TRBJ2-5,few
TGTGCCAGCAGCTTGGGGGCAGCGACTTCATATGGCTACACCTTC,CASSLGAATSYGYTF,TRBV5-6,NA,TRBJ1-2,many
TGTGCCAGCAGTGAAGACGGCATCTATAATTCACCCCTCCACTTT,CASSEDGIYNSPLHF,TRBV6-1,NA,TRBJ1-6,many
TGTGCCAGCAGTGACGACAGGGCGAACACTGAAGCTTTCTTT,CASSDDRANTEAFF,TRBV28,TRBD1,TRBJ1-1,many
TGCAGTCCCCAGCAAGGCCTGGCGAACACTGAAGCTTTCTTT,CSPQQGLANTEAFF,TRBV20-1,NA,TRBJ1-1,many
TGTGCCAGCAGTGCGGCGGGGGGTATAGATACGCAGTATTTT,CASSAAGGIDTQYF,TRBV6-4,TRBD2,TRBJ2-3,many
TGTGCCAGCGACAGCGACAGGGTCGGTCAGCCCCAGCATTTT,CASDSDRVGQPQHF,TRBV19,TRBD1,TRBJ1-5,NA
TGTGCCAGCAGCTCGGACAGGGGAGACTATGGCTACACCTTC,CASSSDRGDYGYTF,TRBV7-9,TRBD1,TRBJ1-2,many
TGTGCCGGCAGAAACGGGACTAGCGGGGGTTATGTGGATACGCAGTATTTT,CAGRNGTSGGYVDTQYF,TRBV10-3,TRBD2,TRBJ2-3,few
TGTGCCAGCAGCCAAGATCTAGGCAGTGAAGAGACCCAGTACTTC,CASSQDLGSEETQYF,TRBV3-1,NA,TRBJ2-5,many
TGCGCCAGCAGCCCCGGGACAGGGGCATCCATTGAGACCCAGTACTTC,CASSPGTGASIETQYF,TRBV28,TRBD1,TRBJ2-5,NA
TGTGCCAGCAGCCAAATGGGGGGCGAGCAGTACTTC,CASSQMGGEQYF,TRBV3-1,NA,TRBJ2-7,many
TGTGCCAGCAGCAACCCGGGGGCGGAACTGTTTTTT,CASSNPGAELFF,TRBV12-3/TRBV12-4,NA,TRBJ1-4,many
TGTGCCAACGGACAGGGAGACCCACATAGCGATCAGCCCCAGCATTTT,CANGQGDPHSDQPQHF,TRBV6-1,TRBD1,TRBJ1-5,NA